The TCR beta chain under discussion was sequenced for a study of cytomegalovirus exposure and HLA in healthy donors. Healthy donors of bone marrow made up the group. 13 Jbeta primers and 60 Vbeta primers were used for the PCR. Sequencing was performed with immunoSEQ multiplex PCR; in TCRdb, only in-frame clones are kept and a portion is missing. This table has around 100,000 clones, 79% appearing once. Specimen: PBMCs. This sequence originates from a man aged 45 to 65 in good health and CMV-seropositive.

CDR3 sequence (DNA): TGCAGCGTTGAAGACAATAGACATGCCTCAGAGACCCAGTACTTC. It specifies CSVEDNRHASETQYF. The rearrangement joins TRBV29-1 to TRBJ2-5; D is uncertain. Trimming took off 0 bases at V and 4 bases at J, with 15 bases between the two ends. Germline lookup yields CDR1 SQVTM and CDR2 ANQGSEA. CDR3 length equals 15 residues.